A single T cell receptor (beta chain) is shown here with its context. Its antigen is not identified. These data come from a study of shared clonotypes between healthy human individuals. Under the authors' procedure: ImmunoSEQ yielded junction-only sequences lacking quality scores, so filtering differed. Sequenced by immunoSEQ multiplex PCR; TCRdb stores in-frame clones only, minus some. D and trimming were read from the DNA, whereas the V and J calls and clone size are those reported in that table. Counted here are 2 million to 2.5 million clones, over 85% occurring once; the ten biggest clones make up about 0.38%. V lost 0 bases and J 4 bases, leaving 11 bases between the germline ends. Germline CDR1 reads SGHDT; CDR2 reads YYEEEE. This CDR3 is 14 amino acids long. Study-wide results and caveats: Larger richness was generally estimated for naive than memory subsets.

The rearrangement links TRBV5-6 to TRBJ2-7; D remains unclear. The sequenced material came from naive CD4+ T cells from PBMCs. Subset meaning: CD45RA+ positively selected. This TCR derives from a man between 18 and 29 years old in good health. Some clones in this sample may be carry-over from other donors' samples. CDR3 nucleotide sequence: TGTGCCAGCAGCTTGGGACGACTCTTTTACGAGCAGTACTTC. This sequence encodes CASSLGRLFYEQYF. Together with reference TRBV5-6 and TRBJ2-7, the CDR3 gives the full variable domain: DAGVTQSPTHLIKTRGQQVTLRCSPKSGHDTVSWYQQALGQGPQFIFQYYEEEERQRGNFPDRFSGHQFPNYSSELNVNALLLGDSALYLCASSLGRLFYEQYFGPGTRLTVT.